The clone carrying this TCR beta chain was counted a few times. Its antigen is not identified. This specimen comes from a study of T cell repertoires in cytomegalovirus infection. Looking at the study overall: It was the public TCR beta signatures that indicated both CMV infection and matching HLA type.

Study results and caveats: CMV-specific HLA-C-restricted TCR beta clonotypes dominated the ex vivo response. Pooled public TCR beta family frequency picked out CMV carriers with the relevant HLA.

Using its own MiXCR run on the reads, TCRdb lists one record per CDR3 protein. The sample includes roughly 310,000 distinct CDR3 sequences, 17% of them seen just once. The germline V gene has CDR1 SGHTA and CDR2 FQGNSA. The CDR3 spans 13 residues. The V gene end was trimmed by 1 base and the J gene end by 11 bases; junction bases not matched to a gene: 4. The sequenced material came from PBMCs. V usage is TRBV7-2 and J usage is TRBJ1-1; TRBD1 agrees at 10 bases. The sequence came from a human donor in good health (CMV status not recorded). Some clones in this sample may be carry-over from other donors' samples. CDR3 amino acids: CASSLGQGATAFF. The CDR3 nucleotides are TGTGCCAGCAGCTTAGGACAGGGGGCGACGGCTTTCTTT.